What follows is one TCR beta chain and its context. The antigen is not known. V was pared by 8 bases and J by 10 bases, with 11 bases of the junction left unmatched. This CDR3 spans 14 amino acids. Germline CDR1 is GTSNPN and CDR2 is SVGIG (reference sequence). Primers included in the PCR were 60 Vbeta and 13 Jbeta primers. Generated by immunoSEQ multiplex PCR, the TCRdb table keeps only in-frame clones and is missing some. The table records under 150,000 clones, 70% to 80% of them present only once. This record belongs to a study of cytomegalovirus exposure and HLA in healthy donors. Findings and caveats of the study: Prior analysis indicated that the majority of TCR beta V segments exhibited productivity approximately 90% or approximately 30% of the time.

The source material was PBMCs. This TCR was recovered from a woman in her forties or fifties in good health and CMV-seronegative. The V gene is TRBV30, the J gene TRBJ1-6; 10 bases line up with TRBD1. CDR3: CATTPGQGISPLHF. CDR3 coding DNA: TGTGCCACAACGCCGGGACAGGGGATATCACCCCTCCACTTT.